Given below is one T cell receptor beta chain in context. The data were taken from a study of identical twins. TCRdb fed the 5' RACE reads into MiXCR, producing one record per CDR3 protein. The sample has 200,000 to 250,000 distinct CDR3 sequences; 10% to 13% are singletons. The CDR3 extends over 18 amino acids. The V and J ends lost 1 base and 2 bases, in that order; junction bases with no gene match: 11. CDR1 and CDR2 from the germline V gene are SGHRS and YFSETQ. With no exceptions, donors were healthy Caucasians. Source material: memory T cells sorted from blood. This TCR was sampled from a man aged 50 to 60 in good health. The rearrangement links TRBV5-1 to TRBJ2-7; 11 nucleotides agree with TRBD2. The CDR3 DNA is TGCGCCAGCAGCTTGATGCTAGCGGGAGGTAAAGGGACCTACGAGCAGTACTTC. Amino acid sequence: CASSLMLAGGKGTYEQYF.